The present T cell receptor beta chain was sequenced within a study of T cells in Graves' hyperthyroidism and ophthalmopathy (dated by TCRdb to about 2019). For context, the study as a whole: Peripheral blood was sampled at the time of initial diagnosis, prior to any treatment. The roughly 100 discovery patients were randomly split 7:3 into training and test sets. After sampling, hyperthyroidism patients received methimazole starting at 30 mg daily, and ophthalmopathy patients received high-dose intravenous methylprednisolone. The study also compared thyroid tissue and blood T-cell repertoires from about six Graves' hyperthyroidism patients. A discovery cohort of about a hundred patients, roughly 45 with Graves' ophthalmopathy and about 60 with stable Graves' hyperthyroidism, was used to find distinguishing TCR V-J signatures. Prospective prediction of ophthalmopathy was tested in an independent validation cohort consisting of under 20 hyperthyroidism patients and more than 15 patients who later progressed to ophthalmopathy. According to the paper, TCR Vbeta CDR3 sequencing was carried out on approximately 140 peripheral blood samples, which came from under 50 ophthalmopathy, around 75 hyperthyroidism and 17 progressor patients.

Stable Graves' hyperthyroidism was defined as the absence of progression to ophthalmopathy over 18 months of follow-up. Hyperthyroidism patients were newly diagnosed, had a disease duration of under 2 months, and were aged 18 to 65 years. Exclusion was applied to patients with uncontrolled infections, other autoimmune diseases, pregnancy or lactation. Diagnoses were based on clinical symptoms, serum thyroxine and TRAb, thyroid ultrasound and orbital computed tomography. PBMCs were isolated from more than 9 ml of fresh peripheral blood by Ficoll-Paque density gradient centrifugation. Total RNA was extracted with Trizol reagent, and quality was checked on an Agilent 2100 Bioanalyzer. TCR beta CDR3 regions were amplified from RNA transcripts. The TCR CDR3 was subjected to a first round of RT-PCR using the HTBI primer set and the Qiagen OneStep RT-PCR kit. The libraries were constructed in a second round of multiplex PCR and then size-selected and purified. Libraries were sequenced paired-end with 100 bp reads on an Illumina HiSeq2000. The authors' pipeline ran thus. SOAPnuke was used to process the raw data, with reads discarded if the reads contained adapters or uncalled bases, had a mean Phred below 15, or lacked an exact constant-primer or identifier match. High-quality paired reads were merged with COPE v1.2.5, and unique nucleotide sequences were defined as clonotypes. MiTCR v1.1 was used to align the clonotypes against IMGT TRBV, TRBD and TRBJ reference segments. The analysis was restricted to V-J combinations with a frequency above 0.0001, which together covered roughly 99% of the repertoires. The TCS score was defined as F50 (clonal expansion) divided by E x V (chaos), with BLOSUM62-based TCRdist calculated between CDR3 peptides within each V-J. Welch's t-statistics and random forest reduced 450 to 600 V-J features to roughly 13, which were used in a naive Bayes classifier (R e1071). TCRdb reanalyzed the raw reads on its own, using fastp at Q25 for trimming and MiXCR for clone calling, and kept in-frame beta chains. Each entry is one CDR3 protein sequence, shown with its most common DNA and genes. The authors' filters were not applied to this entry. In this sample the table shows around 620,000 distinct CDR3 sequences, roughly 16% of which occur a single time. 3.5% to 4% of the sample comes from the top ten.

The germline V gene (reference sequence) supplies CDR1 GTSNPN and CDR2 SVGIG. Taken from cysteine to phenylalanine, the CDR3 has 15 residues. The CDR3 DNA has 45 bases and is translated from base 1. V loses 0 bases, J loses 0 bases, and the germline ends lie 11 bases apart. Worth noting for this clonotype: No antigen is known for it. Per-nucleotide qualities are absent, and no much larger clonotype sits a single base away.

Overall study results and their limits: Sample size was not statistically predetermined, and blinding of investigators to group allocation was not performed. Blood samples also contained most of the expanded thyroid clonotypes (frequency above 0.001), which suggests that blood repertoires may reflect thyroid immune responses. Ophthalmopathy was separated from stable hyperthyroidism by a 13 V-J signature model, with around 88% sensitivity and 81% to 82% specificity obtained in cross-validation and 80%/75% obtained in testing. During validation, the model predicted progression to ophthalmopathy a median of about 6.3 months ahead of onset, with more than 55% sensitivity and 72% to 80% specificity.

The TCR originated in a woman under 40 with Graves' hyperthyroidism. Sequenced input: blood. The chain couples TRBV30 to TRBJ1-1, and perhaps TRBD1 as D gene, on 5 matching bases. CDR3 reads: CAWSVPQGLNTEAFF. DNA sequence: TGTGCCTGGAGTGTACCGCAGGGACTGAACACTGAAGCTTTCTTT.